The clone carrying this T cell receptor beta chain appeared a few times. Its antigen is not known. This sample was included in a study of T cells after yellow fever vaccination. The wider study: The fractions with low cell numbers were processed using SMART-Seq v4 Ultra Low Input.

TCRdb re-called the 5' RACE reads through MiXCR, storing one row per CDR3 protein. Of 300,000 to 400,000 distinct CDR3 sequences listed, roughly an eighth were seen once; the top ten hold around 3%. The length of the CDR3 is 14 residues. The V gene lost 3 bases and the J gene lost 7 bases, with 15 bases spanning the gap. Study results and caveats: Boosting was followed by the reappearance of most primary-vaccination clones (less than 98% CD4, about 89% CD8).

The clonotype originates from a man younger than 35 who received the YFV17D yellow fever vaccine. The chain combines TRBV12-3 or TRBV12-4 with TRBJ1-2; D gene ambiguous. The sequences come from CD4+ T cells sorted from PBMCs, collected 15 days after the yellow fever booster vaccination. The CDR3 is CASSFERGSSGYTF. The CDR3 nucleotides read TGTGCCAGCAGTTTCGAGCGGGGATCCTCTGGCTACACCTTC.